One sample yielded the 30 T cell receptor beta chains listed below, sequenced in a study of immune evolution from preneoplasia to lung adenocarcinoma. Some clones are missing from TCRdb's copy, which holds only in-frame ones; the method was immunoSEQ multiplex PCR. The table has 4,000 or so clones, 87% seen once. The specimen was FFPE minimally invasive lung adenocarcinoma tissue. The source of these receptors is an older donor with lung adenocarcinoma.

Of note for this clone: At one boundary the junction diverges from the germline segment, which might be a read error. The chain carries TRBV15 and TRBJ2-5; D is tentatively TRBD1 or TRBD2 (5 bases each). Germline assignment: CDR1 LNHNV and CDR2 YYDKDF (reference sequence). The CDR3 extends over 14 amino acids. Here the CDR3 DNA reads TGTGCCACCAGCAGAGAATTGGGGGAAGAGACTCAGTACTTC. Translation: CATSRELGEETQYF.

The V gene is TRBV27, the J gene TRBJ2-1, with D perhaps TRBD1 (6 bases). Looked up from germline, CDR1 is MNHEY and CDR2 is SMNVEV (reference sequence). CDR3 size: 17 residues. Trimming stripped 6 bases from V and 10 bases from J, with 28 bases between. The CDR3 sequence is CASSTQGTPGFIEEQFF. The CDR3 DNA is TGTGCCAGCAGCACCCAGGGGACCCCCGGCTTTATTGAGGAGCAGTTCTTC.

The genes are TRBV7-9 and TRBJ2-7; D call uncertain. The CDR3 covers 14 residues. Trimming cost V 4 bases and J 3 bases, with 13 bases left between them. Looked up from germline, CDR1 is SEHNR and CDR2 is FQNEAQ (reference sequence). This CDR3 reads CASSWPYSGYEQYF. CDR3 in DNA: TGTGCCAGCAGCTGGCCATACTCGGGCTACGAGCAGTACTTC.

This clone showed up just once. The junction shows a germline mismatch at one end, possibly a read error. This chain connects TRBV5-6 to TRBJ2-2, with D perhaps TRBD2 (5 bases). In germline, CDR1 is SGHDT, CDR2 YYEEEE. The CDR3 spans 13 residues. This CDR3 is CASSRECIRGAVF. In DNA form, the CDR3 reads TGTGCCAGCAGCAGGGAGTGTATCCGGGGAGCTGTTTTT.

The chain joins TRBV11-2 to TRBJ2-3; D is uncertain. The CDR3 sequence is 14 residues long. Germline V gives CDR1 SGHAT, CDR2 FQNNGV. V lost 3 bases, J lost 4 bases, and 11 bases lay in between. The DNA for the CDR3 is TGTGCCAGCAGCTTTACCAGGTTGTCAGATACGCAGTATTTT. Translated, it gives CASSFTRLSDTQYF.

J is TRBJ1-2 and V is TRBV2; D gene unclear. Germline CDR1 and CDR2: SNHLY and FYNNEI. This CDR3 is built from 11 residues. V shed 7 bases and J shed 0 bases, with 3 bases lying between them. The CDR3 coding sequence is TGTGCCAGCATGGCTAACTATGGCTACACCTTC. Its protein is CASMANYGYTF.

CDR3 in DNA: TGTGCCAGCAGCCCACAGGGCAATGAGCAGTTCTTC. Encoded protein: CASSPQGNEQFF. The V call is TRBV11-2, the J call TRBJ2-1; possibly TRBD1 for D (6 bases). Germline V CDR1 and CDR2: SGHAT, FQNNGV. CDR3 size: 12 residues. V lost 5 bases, J lost 6 bases, and 8 bases lay in between.

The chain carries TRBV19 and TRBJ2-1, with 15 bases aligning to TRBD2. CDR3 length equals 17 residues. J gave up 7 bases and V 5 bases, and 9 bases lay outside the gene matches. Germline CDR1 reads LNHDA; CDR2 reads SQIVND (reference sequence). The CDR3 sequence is CASSAQPGTSGRNEQFF. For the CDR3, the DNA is TGTGCCAGTAGTGCTCAACCCGGGACTAGCGGGAGGAATGAGCAGTTCTTC.

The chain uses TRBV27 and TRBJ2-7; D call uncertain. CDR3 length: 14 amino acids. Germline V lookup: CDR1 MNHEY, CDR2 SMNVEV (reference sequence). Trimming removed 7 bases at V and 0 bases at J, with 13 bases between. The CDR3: CASKALSSSYEQYF. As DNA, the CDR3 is TGTGCCAGCAAGGCCTTATCGAGCTCCTACGAGCAGTACTTC.

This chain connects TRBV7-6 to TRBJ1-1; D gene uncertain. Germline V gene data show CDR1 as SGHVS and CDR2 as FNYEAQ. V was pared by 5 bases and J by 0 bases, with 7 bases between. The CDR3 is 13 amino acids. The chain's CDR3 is CASSGYMNTEAFF. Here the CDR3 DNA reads TGTGCCAGCAGCGGATACATGAACACTGAAGCTTTCTTT.

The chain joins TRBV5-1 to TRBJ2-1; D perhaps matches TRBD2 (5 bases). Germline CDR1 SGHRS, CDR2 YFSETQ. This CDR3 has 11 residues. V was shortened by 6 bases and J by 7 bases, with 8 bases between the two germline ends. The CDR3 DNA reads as TGCGCCAGCACCCAGCGGAATGAGCAGTTCTTC. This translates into CASTQRNEQFF.

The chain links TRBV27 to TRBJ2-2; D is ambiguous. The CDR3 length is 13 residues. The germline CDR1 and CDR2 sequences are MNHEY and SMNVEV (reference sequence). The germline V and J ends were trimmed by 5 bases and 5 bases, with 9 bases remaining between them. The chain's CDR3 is CASSPRLTGELFF. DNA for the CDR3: TGTGCCAGCAGTCCTCGCCTGACCGGGGAGCTGTTTTTT.

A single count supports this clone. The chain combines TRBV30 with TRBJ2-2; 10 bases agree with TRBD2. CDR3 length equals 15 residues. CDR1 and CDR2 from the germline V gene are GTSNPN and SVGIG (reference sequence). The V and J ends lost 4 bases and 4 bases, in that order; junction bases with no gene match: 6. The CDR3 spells CAWTLAGGSTGELFF. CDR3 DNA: TGTGCCTGGACTTTAGCGGGAGGCTCCACCGGGGAGCTGTTTTTT.

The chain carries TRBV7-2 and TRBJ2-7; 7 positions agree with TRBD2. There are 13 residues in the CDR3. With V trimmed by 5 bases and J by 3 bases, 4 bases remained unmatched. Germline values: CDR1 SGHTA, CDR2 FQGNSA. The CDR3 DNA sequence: TGTGCCAGCAGCCGCCCGGGGGGCTACGAGCAGTACTTC. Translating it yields CASSRPGGYEQYF. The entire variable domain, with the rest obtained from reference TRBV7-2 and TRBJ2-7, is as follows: GAGVSQSPSNKVTEKGKDVELRCDPISGHTALYWYRQSLGQGLEFLIYFQGNSAPDKSGLPSDRFSAERTGGSVSTLTIQRTQQEDSAVYLCASSRPGGYEQYFGPGTRLTVT.

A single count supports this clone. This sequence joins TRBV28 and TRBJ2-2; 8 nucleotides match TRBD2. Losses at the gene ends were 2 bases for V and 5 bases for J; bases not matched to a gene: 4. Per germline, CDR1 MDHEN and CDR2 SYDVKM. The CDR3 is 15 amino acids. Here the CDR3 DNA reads TGTGCCAGCAGTTTACCACGGGGGGGGACCGGGGAGCTGTTTTTT. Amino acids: CASSLPRGGTGELFF.

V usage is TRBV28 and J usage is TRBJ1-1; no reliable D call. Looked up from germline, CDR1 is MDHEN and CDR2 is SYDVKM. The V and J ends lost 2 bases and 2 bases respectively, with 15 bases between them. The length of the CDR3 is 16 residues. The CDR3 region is CASSLLQVLSNTEAFF. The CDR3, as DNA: TGTGCCAGCAGTTTACTGCAGGTCCTCTCTAACACTGAAGCTTTCTTT.

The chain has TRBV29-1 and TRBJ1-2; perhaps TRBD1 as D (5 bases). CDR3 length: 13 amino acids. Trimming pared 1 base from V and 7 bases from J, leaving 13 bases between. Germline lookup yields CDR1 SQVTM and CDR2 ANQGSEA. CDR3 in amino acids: CSVEVGVTGGYTF. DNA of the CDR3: TGCAGCGTTGAAGTGGGGGTAACTGGTGGCTACACCTTC.

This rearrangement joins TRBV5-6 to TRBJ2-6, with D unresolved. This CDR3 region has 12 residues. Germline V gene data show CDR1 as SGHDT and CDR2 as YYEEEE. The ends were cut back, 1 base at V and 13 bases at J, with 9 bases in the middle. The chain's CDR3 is CASSLRELVLTF. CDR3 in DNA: TGTGCCAGCAGCTTGAGGGAACTGGTCCTGACTTTC.

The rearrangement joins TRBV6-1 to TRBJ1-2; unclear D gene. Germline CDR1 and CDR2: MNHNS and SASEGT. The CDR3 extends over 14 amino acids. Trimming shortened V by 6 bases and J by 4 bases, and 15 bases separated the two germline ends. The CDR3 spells CASRALEAPYGYTF. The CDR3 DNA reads TGTGCCAGCAGGGCCCTTGAGGCACCCTATGGCTACACCTTC.

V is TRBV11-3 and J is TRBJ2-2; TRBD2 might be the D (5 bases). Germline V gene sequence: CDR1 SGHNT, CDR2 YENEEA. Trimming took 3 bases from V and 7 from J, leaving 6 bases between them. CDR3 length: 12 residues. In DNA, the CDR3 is TGTGCCAGCAGCTTTCGGGACGGGGAGCTGTTTTTT. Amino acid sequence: CASSFRDGELFF. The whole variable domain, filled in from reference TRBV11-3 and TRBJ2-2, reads EAGVVQSPRYKIIEKKQPVAFWCNPISGHNTLYWYLQNLGQGPELLIRYENEEAVDDSQLPKDRFSAERLKGVDSTLKIQPAELGDSAVYLCASSFRDGELFFGEGSRLTVL.

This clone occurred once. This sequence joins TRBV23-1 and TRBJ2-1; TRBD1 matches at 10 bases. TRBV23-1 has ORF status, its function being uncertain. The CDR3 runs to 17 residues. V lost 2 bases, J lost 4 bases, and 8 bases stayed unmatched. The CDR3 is CASSQHYRDRGYNEQFF. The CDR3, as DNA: TGCGCCAGCAGTCAACACTACCGGGACAGGGGATACAATGAGCAGTTCTTC.

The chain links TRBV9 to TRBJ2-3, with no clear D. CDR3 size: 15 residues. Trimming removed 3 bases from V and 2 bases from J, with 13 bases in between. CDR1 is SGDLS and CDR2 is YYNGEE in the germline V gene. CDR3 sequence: CASSAGILATDTQYF. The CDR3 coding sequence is TGTGCCAGCAGCGCTGGAATATTGGCCACAGATACGCAGTATTTT.

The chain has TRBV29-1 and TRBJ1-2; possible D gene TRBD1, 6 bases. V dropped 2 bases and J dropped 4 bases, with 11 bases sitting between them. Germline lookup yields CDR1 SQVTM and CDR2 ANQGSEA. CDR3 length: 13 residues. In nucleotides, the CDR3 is TGCAGCGTTGAAACAGGGCGTACCTATGGCTACACCTTC. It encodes CSVETGRTYGYTF.

CDR3 DNA: TGTGCCAGCAACCAGGACAATTCACCCCTCCACTTT. Its protein is CASNQDNSPLHF. The V and J genes are TRBV28 and TRBJ1-6; D gene uncertain. V was clipped by 7 bases and J by 7 bases, with 8 bases between them. The CDR3 has 12 residues. Per the germline V gene, CDR1 is MDHEN and CDR2 is SYDVKM. Using reference TRBV28 and TRBJ1-6 for the parts outside the CDR3, the full variable domain is DVKVTQSSRYLVKRTGEKVFLECVQDMDHENMFWYRQDPGLGLRLIYFSYDVKMKEKGDIPEGYSVSREKKERFSLILESASTNQTSMYLCASNQDNSPLHFGNGTRLTVT.

CDR3 sequence reads: CASSLAPPGTGNEKLFF. The DNA for the CDR3 is TGTGCCAGCAGCTTAGCCCCCCCGGGGACAGGCAATGAAAAACTGTTTTTT. The chain is built from TRBV11-2 and TRBJ1-4; 8 bases fit TRBD1. With 1 base clipped from V and 5 bases from J, the junction kept 9 bases outside the gene matches. Looked up from germline, CDR1 is SGHAT and CDR2 is FQNNGV. This CDR3 has 17 amino acids.

CDR3 loop: CASSLNSHEQFF. DNA for the CDR3: TGTGCCAGCAGCTTAAACAGCCATGAGCAGTTCTTC. The gene calls are TRBV11-2 and TRBJ2-1; no clear D. The CDR3 has 12 amino acids. Germline CDR1 SGHAT, CDR2 FQNNGV. Trimming cost V 2 bases and J 8 bases, with 7 bases left between them. The full variable domain, with the rest looked up from reference TRBV11-2 and TRBJ2-1, is EAGVAQSPRYKIIEKRQSVAFWCNPISGHATLYWYQQILGQGPKLLIQFQNNGVVDDSQLPKDRFSAERLKGVDSTLKIQPAKLEDSAVYLCASSLNSHEQFFGPGTRLTVL.

In DNA form, the CDR3 reads TGTGCCAGCAGCCCAGGACAGGGGAGAAGGAATGAGCAGTTCTTC. It yields the protein CASSPGQGRRNEQFF. The chain couples TRBV7-6 to TRBJ2-1; 9 bases agree with TRBD1. The length of the CDR3 is 15 residues. After removal of 5 bases from V and 7 bases from J, the junction contained 9 bases not matched to a gene. Per the germline V gene, CDR1 is SGHVS and CDR2 is FNYEAQ.

The CDR3 is CASSEHLGNQPQHF. CDR3 DNA: TGTGCCAGCAGTGAACATCTGGGGAATCAGCCCCAGCATTTT. This chain joins TRBV2 and TRBJ1-5; D remains unclear. Germline-derived CDR1 and CDR2 are SNHLY and FYNNEI. The CDR3 has 14 amino acids. Trimming pared 2 bases from V and 4 bases from J, leaving 9 bases between. Full variable domain (remainder filled in from reference TRBV2 and TRBJ1-5): EPEVTQTPSHQVTQMGQEVILRCVPISNHLYFYWYRQILGQKVEFLVSFYNNEISEKSEIFDDQFSVERPDGSNFTLKIRSTKLEDSAMYFCASSEHLGNQPQHFGDGTRLSIL.

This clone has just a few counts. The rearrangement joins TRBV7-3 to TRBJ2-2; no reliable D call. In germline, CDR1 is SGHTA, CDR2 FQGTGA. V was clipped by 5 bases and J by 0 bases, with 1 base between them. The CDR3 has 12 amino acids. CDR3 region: CASSPNTGELFF. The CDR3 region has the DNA TGTGCCAGCAGCCCGAACACCGGGGAGCTGTTTTTT.

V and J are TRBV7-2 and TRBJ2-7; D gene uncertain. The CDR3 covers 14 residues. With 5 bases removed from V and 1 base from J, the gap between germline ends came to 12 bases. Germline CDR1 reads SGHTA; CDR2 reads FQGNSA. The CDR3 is CASSTARMSYEQYF. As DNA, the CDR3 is TGTGCCAGCAGCACCGCTAGGATGTCCTACGAGCAGTACTTC.